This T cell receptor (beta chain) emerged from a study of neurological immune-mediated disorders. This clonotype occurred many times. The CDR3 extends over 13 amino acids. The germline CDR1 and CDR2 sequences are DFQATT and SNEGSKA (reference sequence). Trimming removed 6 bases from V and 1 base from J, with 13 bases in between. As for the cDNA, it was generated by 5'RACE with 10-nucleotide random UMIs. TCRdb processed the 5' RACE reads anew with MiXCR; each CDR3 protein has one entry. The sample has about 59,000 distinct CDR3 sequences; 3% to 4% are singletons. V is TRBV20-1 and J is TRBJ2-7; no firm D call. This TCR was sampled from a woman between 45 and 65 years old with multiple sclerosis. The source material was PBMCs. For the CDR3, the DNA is TGCAGTGCGAGACGGGCCCTGTCCTACGAGCAGTACTTC. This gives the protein CSARRALSYEQYF.